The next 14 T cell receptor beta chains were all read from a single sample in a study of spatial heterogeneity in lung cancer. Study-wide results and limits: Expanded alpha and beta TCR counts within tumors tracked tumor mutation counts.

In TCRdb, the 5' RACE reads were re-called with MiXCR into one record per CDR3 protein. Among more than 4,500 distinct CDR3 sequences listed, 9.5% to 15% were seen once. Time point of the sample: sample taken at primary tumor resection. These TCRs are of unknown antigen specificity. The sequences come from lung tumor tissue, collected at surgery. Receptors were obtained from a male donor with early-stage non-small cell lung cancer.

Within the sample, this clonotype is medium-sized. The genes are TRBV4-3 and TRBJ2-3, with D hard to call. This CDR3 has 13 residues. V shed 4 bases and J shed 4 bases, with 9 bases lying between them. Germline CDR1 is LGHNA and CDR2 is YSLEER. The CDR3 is CASSRRSPDTQYF. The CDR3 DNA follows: TGCGCCAGCAGCCGCCGGAGCCCAGATACGCAGTATTTT.

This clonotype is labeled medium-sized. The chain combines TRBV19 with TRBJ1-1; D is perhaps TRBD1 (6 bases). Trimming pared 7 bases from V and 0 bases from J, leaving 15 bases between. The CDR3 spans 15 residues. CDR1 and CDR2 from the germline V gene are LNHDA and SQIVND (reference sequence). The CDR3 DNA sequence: TGTGCCAGTACCTTTGGGGGGGCGATGAACACTGAAGCTTTCTTT. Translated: CASTFGGAMNTEAFF.

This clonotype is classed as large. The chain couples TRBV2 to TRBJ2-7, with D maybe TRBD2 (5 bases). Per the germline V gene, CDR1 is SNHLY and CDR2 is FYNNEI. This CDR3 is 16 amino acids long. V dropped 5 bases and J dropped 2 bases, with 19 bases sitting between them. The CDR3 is CASSSPTEDNPYEQYV. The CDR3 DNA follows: TGTGCCAGCAGTTCTCCGACGGAGGATAATCCCTACGAGCAGTACGTC.

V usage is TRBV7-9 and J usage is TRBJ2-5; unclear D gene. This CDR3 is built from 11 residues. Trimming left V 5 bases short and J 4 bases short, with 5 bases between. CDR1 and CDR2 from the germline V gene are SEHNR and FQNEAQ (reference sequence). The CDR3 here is CASSPAETQYF. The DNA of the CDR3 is TGTGCCAGCAGCCCAGCAGAGACCCAGTACTTC.

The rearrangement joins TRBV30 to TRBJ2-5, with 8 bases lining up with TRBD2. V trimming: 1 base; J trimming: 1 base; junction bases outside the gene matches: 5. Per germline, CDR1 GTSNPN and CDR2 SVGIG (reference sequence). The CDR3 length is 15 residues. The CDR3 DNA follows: TGTGCCTGGAGTGAGGGAGCGGGGGTCCAAGAGACCCAGTACTTC. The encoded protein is CAWSEGAGVQETQYF.

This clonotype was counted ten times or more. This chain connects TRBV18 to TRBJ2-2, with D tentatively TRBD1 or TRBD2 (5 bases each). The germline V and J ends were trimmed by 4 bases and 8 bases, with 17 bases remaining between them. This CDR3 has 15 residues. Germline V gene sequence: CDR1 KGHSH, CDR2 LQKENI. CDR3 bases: TGTGCCAGCTCACTCCGGGACCGCCCCGGAGGGGAGCTGTTTTTT. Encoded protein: CASSLRDRPGGELFF.

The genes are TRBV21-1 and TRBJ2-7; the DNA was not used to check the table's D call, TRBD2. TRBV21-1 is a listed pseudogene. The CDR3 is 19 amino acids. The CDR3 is CASSKVGTSGSRASYEQYV. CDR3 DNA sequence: TGTGCCAGCAGCAAAGTGGGGACTAGCGGGAGTAGGGCCTCCTACGAGCAGTACGTC.

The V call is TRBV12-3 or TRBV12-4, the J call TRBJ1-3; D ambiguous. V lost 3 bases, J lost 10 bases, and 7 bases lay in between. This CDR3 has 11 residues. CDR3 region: CASSLVTTIYF. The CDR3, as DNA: TGTGCCAGCAGTTTGGTAACGACCATATATTTT.

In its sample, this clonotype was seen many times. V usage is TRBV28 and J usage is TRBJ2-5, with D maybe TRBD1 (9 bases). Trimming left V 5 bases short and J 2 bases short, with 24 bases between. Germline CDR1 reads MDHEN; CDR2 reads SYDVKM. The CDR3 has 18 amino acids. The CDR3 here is CASSTIRGGQGVQETQYF. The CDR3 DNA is TGTGCCAGCAGTACTATTCGGGGGGGACAGGGAGTACAAGAGACCCAGTACTTC.

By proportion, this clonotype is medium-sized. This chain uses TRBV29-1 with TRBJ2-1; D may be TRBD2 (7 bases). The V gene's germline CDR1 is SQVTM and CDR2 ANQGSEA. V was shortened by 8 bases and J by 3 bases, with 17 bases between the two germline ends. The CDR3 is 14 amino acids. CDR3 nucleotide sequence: TGCAGCCGGGGCGGGGGACACGTCTACAATGAGCAGTTCTTC. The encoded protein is CSRGGGHVYNEQFF.

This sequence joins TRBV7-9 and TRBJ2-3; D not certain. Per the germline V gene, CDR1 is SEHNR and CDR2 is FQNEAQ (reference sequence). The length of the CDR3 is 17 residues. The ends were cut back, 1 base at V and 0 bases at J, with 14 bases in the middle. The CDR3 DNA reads TGTGCCAGCAGCTTAGGCGGCTCCACTACTAGCACAGATACGCAGTATTTT. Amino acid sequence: CASSLGGSTTSTDTQYF.

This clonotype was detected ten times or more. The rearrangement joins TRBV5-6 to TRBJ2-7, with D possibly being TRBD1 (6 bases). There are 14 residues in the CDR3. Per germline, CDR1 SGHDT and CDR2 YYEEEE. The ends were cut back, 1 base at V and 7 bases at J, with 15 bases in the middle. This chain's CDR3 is CASSLLGRGWEQYF. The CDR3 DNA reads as TGTGCCAGCAGCTTGTTAGGCAGGGGATGGGAGCAGTACTTC.

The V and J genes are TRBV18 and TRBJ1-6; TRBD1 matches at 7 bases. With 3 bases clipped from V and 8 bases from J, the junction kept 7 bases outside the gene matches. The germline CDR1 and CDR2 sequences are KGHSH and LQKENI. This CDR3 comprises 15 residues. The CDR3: CASSPPGQAYSPLHF. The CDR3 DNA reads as TGTGCCAGCTCACCCCCAGGACAGGCTTATTCACCCCTCCACTTT.

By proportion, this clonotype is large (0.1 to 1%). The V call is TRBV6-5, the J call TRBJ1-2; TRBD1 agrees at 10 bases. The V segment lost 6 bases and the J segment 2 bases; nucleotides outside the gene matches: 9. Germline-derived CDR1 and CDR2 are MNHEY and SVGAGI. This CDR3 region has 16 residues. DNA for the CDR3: TGTGCCAGCAGGAAACTACCGACAGGGGGCAACTATGGCTACACCTTC. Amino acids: CASRKLPTGGNYGYTF.